This is a list of T cell receptor beta chains from one sample in a study of response to subunit inactivated influenza vaccine. TCRdb itself ran the RT-PCR reads through MiXCR, one entry per CDR3 protein. Of roughly 570,000 distinct CDR3 sequences in the sample, 10% to 15% are singletons; the top ten hold around 13%. The sequencing used PBMCs from blood, collected 40 to 50 days after vaccination. Every receptor here comes from a man aged 50 to 59 who received an inactivated influenza vaccine. Each CDR3 is given without its conserved first and last residue. The order of the fields is J gene, V gene, CDR3 protein.

>TRBJ2-2|TRBV12-3/TRBV12-4
ASKAGELF
>TRBJ2-5|TRBV11-2
ASRLTSGGAQRGETQY
>TRBJ1-5|TRBV6-2/TRBV6-3
ASRARSPTAQH
>TRBJ2-2|TRBV5-1
ASSPRGDTGELF
>TRBJ2-7|TRBV28
ASDAIAGTGVHEQY
>TRBJ1-3|TRBV12-3/TRBV12-4
ASSSPPGGAIY
>TRBJ1-1|TRBV2
ASSGSQGRTEAF
>TRBJ2-7|TRBV6-2/TRBV6-3
ASSRGGTGGEQY
>TRBJ1-5|TRBV5-6
ASSRRGGPQPQH
>TRBJ2-7|TRBV20-1
SARTSGASYEQY
>TRBJ2-1|TRBV15
ATSRMMGSNEQF
>TRBJ2-7|TRBV20-1
SAPKWARILDYEQY
>TRBJ2-7|TRBV5-5
ASRPSLGGSYEQY
>TRBJ1-2|TRBV3-1
ASSQGAGGSGYT
>TRBJ2-3|TRBV20-1
SASRRGLTDTQY
>TRBJ2-7|TRBV6-2/TRBV6-3
ASTFRQSYEQY
>TRBJ1-1|TRBV2
ASSWGRPNTEAF
>TRBJ1-1|TRBV5-1
ASSTGDTEAF
>TRBJ1-1|TRBV20-1
SVSPGVNTEAF
>TRBJ2-4|TRBV7-2
ASSSFERGTPKNIQY
>TRBJ1-2|TRBV5-1
ASRMGAQGAANYGYT
>TRBJ2-7|TRBV5-6
ASSLGTGGGSSYEQY
>TRBJ1-1|TRBV4-1
ASSQFHLRRGPEAF
>TRBJ1-5|TRBV12-3/TRBV12-4
ASTEDRGLGPQH
>TRBJ1-5|TRBV7-2
ASSLGGHGPGQPQH
>TRBJ2-1|TRBV5-1
ASSPNSGGDYNEQF
>TRBJ2-7|TRBV20-1
SARDRRGAYEQY
>TRBJ1-1|TRBV7-2
ASSLVRGEGAF
>TRBJ1-5|TRBV12-3/TRBV12-4
ASSDTGPNQPQH
>TRBJ2-2|TRBV7-9
ASSLSITGATGELF
>TRBJ1-2|TRBV6-5
ASSYQPTGELGYT
>TRBJ1-5|TRBV28
ASSLFVTGSNQPQH
>TRBJ2-5|TRBV12-3/TRBV12-4
ASTTQEQAQETQY
>TRBJ1-3|TRBV12-3/TRBV12-4
ASSSRQGNTIY
>TRBJ2-4|TRBV14
ASSQVGLGAHKNIQY
>TRBJ2-1|TRBV6-5
ASRRDNEQF
>TRBJ1-5|TRBV4-2
ASQLGTGNQPQH
>TRBJ2-1|TRBV7-9
ASSLGRGQDNEQF
>TRBJ2-7|TRBV7-2
ASSLGTGRGSYEQY
>TRBJ2-4|TRBV5-5
ASSLARAGNIQY